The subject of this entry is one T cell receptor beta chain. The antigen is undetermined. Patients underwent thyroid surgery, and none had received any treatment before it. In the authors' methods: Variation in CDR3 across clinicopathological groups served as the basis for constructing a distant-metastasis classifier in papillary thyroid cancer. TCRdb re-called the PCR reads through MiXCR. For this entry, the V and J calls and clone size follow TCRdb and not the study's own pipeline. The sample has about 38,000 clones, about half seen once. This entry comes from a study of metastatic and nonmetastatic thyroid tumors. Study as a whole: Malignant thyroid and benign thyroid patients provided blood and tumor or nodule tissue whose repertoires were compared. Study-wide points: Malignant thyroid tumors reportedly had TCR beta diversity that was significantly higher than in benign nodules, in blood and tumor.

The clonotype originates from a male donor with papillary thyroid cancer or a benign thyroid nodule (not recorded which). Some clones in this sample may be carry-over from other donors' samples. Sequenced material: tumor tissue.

The CDR3 DNA sequence: TGTGCCAGCAGCCAATTTAAGTCCACAGATACGCAGTATTTT. Translated: CASSQFKSTDTQYF. This chain links TRBV3-1 with TRBJ2-3; D is unclear. The CDR3 consists of 14 residues. Germline V lookup: CDR1 LGHDT, CDR2 YNNKEL (reference sequence). V dropped 2 bases and J dropped 2 bases, with 8 bases sitting between them.